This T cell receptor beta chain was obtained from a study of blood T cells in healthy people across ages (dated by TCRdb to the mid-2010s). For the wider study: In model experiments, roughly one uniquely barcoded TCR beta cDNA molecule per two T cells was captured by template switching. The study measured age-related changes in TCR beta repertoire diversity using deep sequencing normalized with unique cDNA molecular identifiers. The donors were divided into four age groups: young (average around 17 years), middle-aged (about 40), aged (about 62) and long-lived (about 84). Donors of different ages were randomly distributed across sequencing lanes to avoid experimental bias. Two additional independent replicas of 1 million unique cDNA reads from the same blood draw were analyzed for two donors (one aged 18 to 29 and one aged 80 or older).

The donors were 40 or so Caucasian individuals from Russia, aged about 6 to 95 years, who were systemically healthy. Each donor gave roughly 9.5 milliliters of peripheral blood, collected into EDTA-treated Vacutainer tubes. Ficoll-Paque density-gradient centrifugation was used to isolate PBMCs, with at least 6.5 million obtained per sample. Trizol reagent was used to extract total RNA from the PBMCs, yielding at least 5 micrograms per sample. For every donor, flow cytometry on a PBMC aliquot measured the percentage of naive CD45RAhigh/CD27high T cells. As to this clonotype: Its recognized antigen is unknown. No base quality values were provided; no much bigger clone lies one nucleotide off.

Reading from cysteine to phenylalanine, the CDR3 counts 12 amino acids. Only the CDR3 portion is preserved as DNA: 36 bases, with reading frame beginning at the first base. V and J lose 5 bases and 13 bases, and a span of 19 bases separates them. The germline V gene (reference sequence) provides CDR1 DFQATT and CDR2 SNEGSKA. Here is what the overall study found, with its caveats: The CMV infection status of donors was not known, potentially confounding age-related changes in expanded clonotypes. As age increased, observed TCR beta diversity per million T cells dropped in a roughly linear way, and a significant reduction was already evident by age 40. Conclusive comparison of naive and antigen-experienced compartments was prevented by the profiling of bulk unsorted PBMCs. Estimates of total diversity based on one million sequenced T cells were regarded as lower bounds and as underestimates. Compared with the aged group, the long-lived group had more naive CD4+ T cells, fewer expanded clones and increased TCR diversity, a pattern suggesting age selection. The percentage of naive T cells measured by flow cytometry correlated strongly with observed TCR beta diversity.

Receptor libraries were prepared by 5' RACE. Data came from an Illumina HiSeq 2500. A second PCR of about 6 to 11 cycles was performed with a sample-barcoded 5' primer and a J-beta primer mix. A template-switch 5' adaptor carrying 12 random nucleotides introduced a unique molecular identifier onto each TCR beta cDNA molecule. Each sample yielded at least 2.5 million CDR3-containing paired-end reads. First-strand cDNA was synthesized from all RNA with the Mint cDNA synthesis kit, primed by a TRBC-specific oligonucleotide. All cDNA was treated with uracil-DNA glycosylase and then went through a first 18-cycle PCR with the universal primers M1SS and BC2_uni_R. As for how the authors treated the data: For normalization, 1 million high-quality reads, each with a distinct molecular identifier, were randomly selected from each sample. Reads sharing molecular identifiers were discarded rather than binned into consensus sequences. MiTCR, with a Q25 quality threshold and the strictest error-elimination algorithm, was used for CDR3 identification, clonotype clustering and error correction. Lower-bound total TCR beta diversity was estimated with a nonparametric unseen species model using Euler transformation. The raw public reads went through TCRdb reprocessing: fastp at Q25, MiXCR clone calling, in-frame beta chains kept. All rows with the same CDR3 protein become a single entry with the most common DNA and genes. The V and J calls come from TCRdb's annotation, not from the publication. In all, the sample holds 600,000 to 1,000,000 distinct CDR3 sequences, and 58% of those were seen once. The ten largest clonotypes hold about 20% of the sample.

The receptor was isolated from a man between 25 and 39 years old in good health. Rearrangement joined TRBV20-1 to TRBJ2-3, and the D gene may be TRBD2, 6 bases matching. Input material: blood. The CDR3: CSALELARLEYF. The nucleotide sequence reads TGCAGTGCTCTAGAACTAGCTCGTCTGGAGTATTTT.